This TCR beta chain was recovered during a study of cytomegalovirus exposure and HLA in healthy donors. The CDR3 totals 15 residues. Germline V gene data show CDR1 as MNHEY and CDR2 as SMNVEV (reference sequence). The ends lost 3 bases at V and 2 bases at J; junction bases unmatched: 2. The protocol was immunoSEQ multiplex PCR, while the TCRdb copy is restricted to in-frame clones and leaves out a portion. The table includes 150,000 to 200,000 clones, 70% to 90% detected once. Whole-study findings and limits: The classifier was said to identify cytomegalovirus status with high specificity and sensitivity. In a later analysis, first-cohort TCR clusters were found to tend to co-occur in the 130 or so validation repertoires. Most TCRs appeared rarely, but some public TCRs recurred in many donors.

Notes on this clone: Its antigen is undetermined.

Separate from the approximately 700-subject first cohort was the roughly 120-subject validation cohort, to which the donors belonged. The V call is TRBV27, the J call TRBJ2-7, with 12 bases aligning to TRBD2. The sequence derives from a man aged 18 to 29 in good health and CMV-seronegative. The sample consisted of PBMCs. The CDR3 spells CASSFGLAGPYEQYF. The DNA for the CDR3 is TGTGCCAGCAGTTTCGGACTAGCGGGGCCCTACGAGCAGTACTTC.